In its sample, the clone carrying this T cell receptor beta chain was seen a few times. Antigen unknown. The study sampled nominally healthy donors, though unrecorded immune exposures were likely. The PCR contained 60 Vbeta and 13 Jbeta primers. Profiling relied on immunoSEQ multiplex PCR, and the TCRdb table lists in-frame clones only, not all of them. The data contain 160,000 or so clones, 75% to 80% of them singletons. These data come from a study of cytomegalovirus exposure and HLA in healthy donors. The overall study: Earlier, roughly 120 million unique TCR beta sequences were recovered from about 179 million T cells by an analysis. Findings and caveats of the study: In a later analysis, parvovirus B19, influenza, CMV and Epstein-Barr virus appeared linked to several top co-occurrence clusters. With further analysis later on, most CMV-associated TCR beta chains appeared HLA-restricted.

J was trimmed by 5 bases and V by 1 base; bases with no gene match: 11. There are 18 residues in the CDR3. Germline CDR1 LGHNT, CDR2 FRNRAP. The chain employs TRBV12-5 and TRBJ2-3; the match to TRBD2 covers 11 bases. The sequencing input was PBMCs. The sequence came from a man aged 35 to 55 in good health and CMV-seropositive. The CDR3 protein is CASGLDPYSGRAEDTQYF. In DNA, the CDR3 is TGTGCTAGTGGTTTGGACCCTTATAGCGGGAGGGCCGAAGATACGCAGTATTTT.